The sequence of this TCR beta chain was determined in a study of early T cells in non-severe SARS-CoV-2 infection. Study-level information: Sequencing of unsorted whole blood was done on bulk RNA, leaving chains unpaired.

Molecules of cDNA were individually given unique molecular identifiers that were attached to them. TCRdb reprocessed the 5' RACE reads via MiXCR and lists one record per CDR3 protein. In the table there are under 70,000 distinct CDR3 sequences, 4% to 5.5% of which are singletons. The V segment lost 4 bases and the J segment 10 bases; nucleotides outside the gene matches: 23. Germline V lookup: CDR1 SGHTA, CDR2 FQGTGA. The CDR3 is made up of 20 amino acids. There are many counts of this clonotype. The chain carries TRBV7-3 and TRBJ2-1, with 12 bases that match TRBD2. Material: whole blood. The sequence came from an adult who was a healthcare worker with PCR-confirmed SARS-CoV-2 infection or an uninfected control (not recorded which). Here the CDR3 reads CASSSSPTGPTSGGLGEQFF. The CDR3 DNA is TGTGCCAGCAGCTCCAGCCCCACAGGGCCGACTAGCGGGGGCTTGGGGGAGCAGTTCTTC.